A selection of T cell receptor beta chains follows, all from one sample in a study of blood T cell repertoires in COVID-19. Libraries were prepared by immunoSEQ multiplex PCR; TCRdb keeps only in-frame clonotypes and omits some of them. The sample consists of more than 200,000 clones, roughly 84% of them appearing once. Material for sequencing was PBMCs or T cells enriched from blood (not recorded which). The receptor source for this set is a man aged 30 to 39 in a cohort exposed to, infected with or recovered from COVID-19 (not recorded which). Both conserved end residues are part of each CDR3. The order of the fields is CDR3 DNA, CDR3 protein, V gene, J gene, D gene, clone size. The D gene is left open where the match is weak. Only some rows state a clone size, as once, few, many or a class for expanded clones.

cdr3_nt: TGTGCCAGCAGAGGGACAGGGTTACACGAGCAGTACTTC
cdr3_aa: CASRGTGLHEQYF
v_call: TRBV27
j_call: TRBJ2-7
d_call: TRBD1
clone_size: NA

cdr3_nt: TGTGCCAGTACCCCAGGACAGGGGAGGGGTGAGCAGTTCTTC
cdr3_aa: CASTPGQGRGEQFF
v_call: TRBV19
j_call: TRBJ2-1
d_call: TRBD1
clone_size: NA

cdr3_nt: TGTGCCAGTAGTATAGGGCCAGTATGGGGACAGGGCAGGGGGCGGCCCTACGAGCAGTACTTC
cdr3_aa: CASSIGPVWGQGRGRPYEQYF
v_call: TRBV19
j_call: TRBJ2-7
d_call: TRBD1
clone_size: NA

cdr3_nt: TGTGCCAGCAGTTCCCCGGGACACGAGCAGTTCTTC
cdr3_aa: CASSSPGHEQFF
v_call: TRBV6-2/TRBV6-3
j_call: TRBJ2-1
d_call: NA
clone_size: NA

cdr3_nt: TGTGCCAGCAGCTTATCGGGACACTCTACAGGGCAGCCCCAGCATTTT
cdr3_aa: CASSLSGHSTGQPQHF
v_call: TRBV7-8
j_call: TRBJ1-5
d_call: NA
clone_size: NA

cdr3_nt: TGTGCCAGCAGTTTTCTCGGAGGCGGGAATGAGCAGTTCTTC
cdr3_aa: CASSFLGGGNEQFF
v_call: TRBV27
j_call: TRBJ2-1
d_call: NA
clone_size: NA

cdr3_nt: TGCGCCAGCAGCCAGGGGCTACTAGCCAAAAACATTCAGTACTTC
cdr3_aa: CASSQGLLAKNIQYF
v_call: TRBV4-3
j_call: TRBJ2-4
d_call: NA
clone_size: NA

cdr3_nt: TGTGCCAGCTCACCTATACTGGAGGCCACAGATACGCAGTATTTT
cdr3_aa: CASSPILEATDTQYF
v_call: TRBV18
j_call: TRBJ2-3
d_call: NA
clone_size: NA

cdr3_nt: TGCGCCAGCAGCTGGAGCGGGACCAATGAGCAGTTCTTC
cdr3_aa: CASSWSGTNEQFF
v_call: TRBV5-1
j_call: TRBJ2-1
d_call: TRBD2
clone_size: NA

cdr3_nt: TGTGCCAGCAAACACACACAGGGTTCCTACGAGCAGTACTTC
cdr3_aa: CASKHTQGSYEQYF
v_call: TRBV2
j_call: TRBJ2-7
d_call: NA
clone_size: NA

cdr3_nt: TGTGCCAGCAGCTTAATAGAAAGTAATCCTGAAGCTTTCTTT
cdr3_aa: CASSLIESNPEAFF
v_call: TRBV7-9
j_call: TRBJ1-1
d_call: NA
clone_size: NA

cdr3_nt: TGTGCCAGCAGCTTCGACAGGGCAACTAATGAAAAACTGTTTTTT
cdr3_aa: CASSFDRATNEKLFF
v_call: TRBV28
j_call: TRBJ1-4
d_call: TRBD1
clone_size: NA

cdr3_nt: TGTGCCAGCAGGACAAACAATCAGCCCCAGCATTTT
cdr3_aa: CASRTNNQPQHF
v_call: TRBV12-3/TRBV12-4
j_call: TRBJ1-5
d_call: NA
clone_size: NA

cdr3_nt: TGTGCCAGCAGTTTACAGGGGGTTACCTACAATGAGCAGTTCTTC
cdr3_aa: CASSLQGVTYNEQFF
v_call: TRBV28
j_call: TRBJ2-1
d_call: TRBD1
clone_size: few

cdr3_nt: TGTGCCAGCAGCTTAGGGGGCGTGAACACTGAAGCTTTCTTT
cdr3_aa: CASSLGGVNTEAFF
v_call: TRBV7-6
j_call: TRBJ1-1
d_call: NA
clone_size: NA

cdr3_nt: TGTGCCATCCGCGGGCCGACCGGGGAGCTGTTTTTT
cdr3_aa: CAIRGPTGELFF
v_call: TRBV28
j_call: TRBJ2-2
d_call: NA
clone_size: NA

cdr3_nt: TGCAGCGTTGTTCTCCTACAGGGGGCTGGCGGGGAGCTGTTTTTT
cdr3_aa: CSVVLLQGAGGELFF
v_call: TRBV29-1
j_call: TRBJ2-2
d_call: TRBD1
clone_size: NA

cdr3_nt: TGTGCCAGCAGCTTAGGACAGAACTATGGCTACACCTTC
cdr3_aa: CASSLGQNYGYTF
v_call: TRBV13
j_call: TRBJ1-2
d_call: NA
clone_size: NA

cdr3_nt: TGCAGCGTTTGGGGGGGGCTAGCGGGACCCACAGATACGCAGTATTTT
cdr3_aa: CSVWGGLAGPTDTQYF
v_call: TRBV29-1
j_call: TRBJ2-3
d_call: TRBD2
clone_size: NA

cdr3_nt: TGCAGCGTTGTACAGGTTGGAAACACCATATATTTT
cdr3_aa: CSVVQVGNTIYF
v_call: TRBV29-1
j_call: TRBJ1-3
d_call: NA
clone_size: NA

cdr3_nt: TGTGCCAGCAGCCTAGCAGCGGGAGTTACTTCCGGGGAGCTGTTTTTT
cdr3_aa: CASSLAAGVTSGELFF
v_call: TRBV7-9
j_call: TRBJ2-2
d_call: TRBD2
clone_size: NA

cdr3_nt: TGTGCCAGCAGTTTGCTAGGGAGTGAGCAGTTCTTC
cdr3_aa: CASSLLGSEQFF
v_call: TRBV28
j_call: TRBJ2-1
d_call: NA
clone_size: NA

cdr3_nt: TGTGCCAGTAGTATTCACAGGGGGACCGGGGAGCTGTTTTTT
cdr3_aa: CASSIHRGTGELFF
v_call: TRBV19
j_call: TRBJ2-2
d_call: TRBD1
clone_size: NA

cdr3_nt: TGTGCCAGCAGCGAGCCCCCCCATCAGCCCCAGCATTTT
cdr3_aa: CASSEPPHQPQHF
v_call: TRBV28
j_call: TRBJ1-5
d_call: NA
clone_size: NA

cdr3_nt: TGTGCCAGTAGTGGGGGCGCGACAGATACGCAGTATTTT
cdr3_aa: CASSGGATDTQYF
v_call: TRBV19
j_call: TRBJ2-3
d_call: NA
clone_size: NA

cdr3_nt: TGTGCCAGCAGCTCGGACAGGGGGCCCAATCAGCCCCAGCATTTT
cdr3_aa: CASSSDRGPNQPQHF
v_call: TRBV6-5
j_call: TRBJ1-5
d_call: TRBD1
clone_size: NA

cdr3_nt: TGTGCCAGCAGGCGTACCGGGACTCTCCCCAATGAGCAGTTCTTC
cdr3_aa: CASRRTGTLPNEQFF
v_call: TRBV6-5
j_call: TRBJ2-1
d_call: NA
clone_size: once

cdr3_nt: TGTGCCATCAGTGATGCGGGAGGAGGCGATGAGCAGTTCTTC
cdr3_aa: CAISDAGGGDEQFF
v_call: TRBV10-3
j_call: TRBJ2-1
d_call: TRBD2
clone_size: few

cdr3_nt: TGTGCCAGCAGCTTTGATAGGGGGCAACGCACTTCACCCCTCCACTTT
cdr3_aa: CASSFDRGQRTSPLHF
v_call: TRBV5-5
j_call: TRBJ1-6
d_call: TRBD1
clone_size: NA

cdr3_nt: TGTGCCAGCAGCCAAGATCACGCCGGACAGGGTGCCACTGAAGCTTTCTTT
cdr3_aa: CASSQDHAGQGATEAFF
v_call: TRBV3-1/TRBV3-2
j_call: TRBJ1-1
d_call: TRBD1
clone_size: NA

cdr3_nt: TGTGCCAGCAGCTTGGTGACTTCGAGGAGCGAGCAGTACTTC
cdr3_aa: CASSLVTSRSEQYF
v_call: TRBV5-6
j_call: TRBJ2-7
d_call: NA
clone_size: NA